These 10 T cell receptor beta chains were sequenced from one sample in a study of T-cell memory formation after mild COVID-19. TCRdb passed the 5' RACE reads through MiXCR, listing each CDR3 protein once. The profile shows roughly 350,000 distinct CDR3 sequences, 20% to 25% of them singletons. The sequenced sample was PBMCs or a T cell subset sorted from them (not recorded which). These receptors all stem from an adult woman who had mild COVID-19 (a few samples of this study predate the infection). Cell type and time point are not known.

This clonotype was counted many times. The rearrangement uses TRBV5-1 and TRBJ2-5; 7 bases are a match to TRBD2. The J segment lost 2 bases and the V segment lost 4 bases, leaving 8 bases of the junction unmatched. There are 15 residues in the CDR3. Germline V gives CDR1 SGHRS, CDR2 YFSETQ. The CDR3 sequence is CASSAAGGLQETQYF. The CDR3 DNA sequence: TGCGCCAGCAGCGCAGCCGGGGGACTACAAGAGACCCAGTACTTC.

The rearrangement uses TRBV7-9 and TRBJ2-7; D is perhaps TRBD1 (6 bases). This CDR3 region has 14 residues. Trimming cost V 5 bases and J 2 bases, with 13 bases left between them. Looked up from germline, CDR1 is SEHNR and CDR2 is FQNEAQ (reference sequence). DNA for the CDR3: TGTGCCAGCAGCCTTGGACAGCGCCCCTACGAGCAGTACTTC. This gives the protein CASSLGQRPYEQYF.

This clonotype showed up just a few times. The chain combines TRBV12-3 or TRBV12-4 with TRBJ2-1; no definite D call. The CDR3 loop spans 14 amino acids. The V gene lost 1 base and the J gene lost 6 bases, with 10 bases spanning the gap. Here the CDR3 DNA reads TGTGCCAGCAGTTTAGGGCCCCCGTTCAATGAGCAGTTCTTC. It encodes CASSLGPPFNEQFF.

This clonotype was recorded at least ten times. The chain recombines TRBV7-9 with TRBJ2-7; 7 nucleotides align to TRBD2. V was pared by 2 bases and J by 0 bases, with 7 bases of the junction left unmatched. The CDR3 runs 16 residues. Germline CDR1 SEHNR, CDR2 FQNEAQ (reference sequence). In DNA, the CDR3 is TGTGCCAGCAGCTTAAGGCTAGCGGAGCTCTCCTACGAGCAGTACTTC. Its translation is CASSLRLAELSYEQYF.

The chain links TRBV6-4 to TRBJ1-2; tentative D call: TRBD1 (6 bases). CDR1 is MRHNA, CDR2 SNTAGT, per germline. CDR3 size: 15 residues. The ends were cut back, 4 bases at V and 5 bases at J, with 17 bases in the middle. The CDR3 here is CASSASGALDYGYTF. CDR3 sequence (DNA): TGTGCCAGCAGTGCTTCAGGGGCCTTAGATTATGGCTACACCTTC.

This chain connects TRBV30 to TRBJ1-2; no clear D gene. Trimming stripped 4 bases from V and 4 bases from J, with 16 bases between. CDR1 and CDR2 from the germline V gene are GTSNPN and SVGIG (reference sequence). This CDR3 region has 14 residues. The CDR3 DNA reads as TGTGCCTGGAAAAATATGGAGGTCCTCTATGGCTACACCTTC. Translated, it gives CAWKNMEVLYGYTF.

On this clonotype: The final CDR3 position lacks the conserved phenylalanine or tryptophan, pointing to a likely read error. J is TRBJ1-2 and V is TRBV6-1; 8 positions agree with TRBD1. The CDR3 loop spans 15 amino acids. The V gene end was trimmed by 6 bases and the J gene end by 8 bases; junction bases not matched to a gene: 14. The germline gives CDR1 MNHNS, CDR2 SASEGT. CDR3 residues: CASSTPDRALVGYTL. Written as DNA, the CDR3 is TGTGCCAGCAGCACTCCGGACAGGGCTTTAGTCGGCTACACCCTC.

This chain joins TRBV4-1 and TRBJ2-3; the match to TRBD2 covers 7 bases. Germline trimming cut 0 bases from V and 6 bases from J; bases unmatched to any gene: 9. This CDR3 region has 16 residues. Germline CDR1 and CDR2: MGHRA and YSYEKL. The CDR3 nucleotides are TGCGCCAGCAGCCAAGACCCTAGCGGTTGGGGCGATACGCAGTATTTT. Its protein product is CASSQDPSGWGDTQYF.

This clonotype was observed a few times. CDR3 nucleotide sequence: TGCGCCAGCAGCTTGGGTCCAGGGGTGAGAGGGGTCAATGAGCAGTTCTTC. It codes for CASSLGPGVRGVNEQFF. The rearrangement uses TRBV5-1 and TRBJ2-1; a weak D match, TRBD1 (6 bases). The CDR3 consists of 17 residues. V was cut by 0 bases and J by 6 bases, with 19 bases left in between. Germline CDR1 SGHRS, CDR2 YFSETQ.

Only a few counts were recorded for this clonotype. V and J are TRBV7-9 and TRBJ1-2, with TRBD1 identical over 7 bases. CDR1 is SEHNR and CDR2 is FQNEAQ in the germline V gene (reference sequence). J lost 4 bases, V lost 3 bases, and 5 bases had no gene match. This CDR3 has 14 residues. The CDR3 bases are TGTGCCAGCAGCTTTGAGGGGACAGCCTATGGCTACACCTTC. Encoded protein: CASSFEGTAYGYTF.